The rows below give T cell receptor beta chains drawn from one sample of a study of response to subunit inactivated influenza vaccine. TCRdb fed the RT-PCR reads into MiXCR, producing one record per CDR3 protein. The table shows over 400,000 distinct CDR3 sequences, with 13% occurring only once. The sample consisted of PBMCs from blood, taken more than 35 days after vaccination. The source of these receptors is a man between 50 and 59 years old who received an inactivated influenza vaccine. The conserved cysteine and the conserved F or W are not part of the CDR3 here. Part of the rows lack a size; the others show once, few, many or a class for expanded clones.

CDR3: ASRESLPTDTQY; size: few; V: TRBV7-3
CDR3: SARTGGETQY; size: few; V: TRBV20-1
CDR3: ASSLSPGLREAF; size: -; V: TRBV7-9
CDR3: ASRDRDETVYEQY; size: few; V: TRBV19
CDR3: ASSTGMANEQF; size: many; V: TRBV12-3/TRBV12-4
CDR3: ASSPGTGGITDTQY; size: few; V: TRBV18
CDR3: ASSQNLGNYEQY; size: few; V: TRBV4-3
CDR3: SGGIGPYEQY; size: few; V: TRBV29-1
CDR3: ASSARPVKFY; size: -; V: TRBV12-3/TRBV12-4
CDR3: ASSEQGGNEQF; size: few; V: TRBV6-1
CDR3: SARDPGTGNQPQH; size: many; V: TRBV20-1
CDR3: ASSFAQGFQETQY; size: -; V: TRBV2
CDR3: SARPGGYEQY; size: many; V: TRBV20-1
CDR3: ASSSGTGTTQY; size: few; V: TRBV12-3/TRBV12-4
CDR3: ASRFDRSYEQY; size: few; V: TRBV5-1
CDR3: ASSFVAGGRETQY; size: few; V: TRBV6-5
CDR3: ASSPQGARGYGYT; size: -; V: TRBV6-1
CDR3: ASSSGLNTEAF; size: many; V: TRBV7-6
CDR3: ASKSGGSPDTQY; size: -; V: TRBV6-1
CDR3: ASSFNPDLYEQY; size: -; V: TRBV27
CDR3: ASSLGPERGRNTEAF; size: few; V: TRBV7-6
CDR3: ASSSPGGRAF; size: many; V: TRBV12-3/TRBV12-4
CDR3: ATSETEGVSGANVLT; size: -; V: TRBV24-1
CDR3: ASSKLSWPGTSGGLYNEQF; size: -; V: TRBV5-1
CDR3: ASSQVGRLNTGELF; size: -; V: TRBV4-1
CDR3: ASSMYRGSPGQQY; size: -; V: TRBV19
CDR3: SAPHPYRADTQY; size: many; V: TRBV20-1
CDR3: ASSPGVFSYNEQF; size: -; V: TRBV4-3
CDR3: ASSFQDNYGYT; size: -; V: TRBV12-3/TRBV12-4
CDR3: AISERTGITGTQY; size: once; V: TRBV10-3
CDR3: ASSFSGGAGNEQF; size: few; V: TRBV12-3/TRBV12-4
CDR3: SASSGRINTEAF; size: -; V: TRBV20-1
CDR3: ASSPSGSGGYGYT; size: few; V: TRBV7-3
CDR3: AGSGGAAGNSNQPQH; size: -; V: TRBV28
CDR3: ASRPINRDVSDEQF; size: once; V: TRBV19
CDR3: ASSLGGGLARWEQY; size: -; V: TRBV7-8
CDR3: ASSKQGRNRQF; size: -; V: TRBV7-2
CDR3: ASSHGVEIESGELF; size: once; V: TRBV6-2/TRBV6-3
CDR3: ATCQARLLHNEQF; size: -; V: TRBV3-1
CDR3: ASSPYSDEGYT; size: many; V: TRBV12-3/TRBV12-4
CDR3: ASSVDRGAYEQY; size: -; V: TRBV9
CDR3: ASSLTGAIYNEQF; size: few; V: TRBV6-1
CDR3: SASQRTDTQY; size: few; V: TRBV20-1
CDR3: ASVRGASTGELF; size: -; V: TRBV5-1
CDR3: ASSYLGRGITGELF; size: -; V: TRBV6-5
CDR3: ASSLTDYTEAF; size: few; V: TRBV5-1
CDR3: SARGTLVTEAF; size: few; V: TRBV20-1
CDR3: ASSWGETNTGELF; size: -; V: TRBV5-4
CDR3: ASSPRRVTIGNEQF; size: few; V: TRBV7-9
CDR3: ATRQGTDHNSPLH; size: few; V: TRBV5-1
CDR3: ASSVIRVSLHGYT; size: many; V: TRBV12-3/TRBV12-4
CDR3: ASSWDRWNTEAF; size: few; V: TRBV5-6
CDR3: ASSFLRYTEAF; size: few; V: TRBV27
CDR3: ASSLARGNRETQY; size: -; V: TRBV7-2
CDR3: ASSLRGQGPYNEQF; size: few; V: TRBV12-3/TRBV12-4
CDR3: SVRAGSYEQY; size: -; V: TRBV29-1
CDR3: ASSSRGDRDNSRSYNEQF; size: -; V: TRBV5-4
CDR3: ASSRTSGNPGELF; size: -; V: TRBV7-2
CDR3: ASSQVVGNEQF; size: few; V: TRBV14
CDR3: ASDSLSSYEQY; size: -; V: TRBV6-1